One and the same sample provided the 21 T cell receptor beta chains below, sequenced in a study of beta chain features in type 1 diabetes. cDNA synthesis used the whole RNA isolate, giving expressed TCRB sequences. Profiling relied on immunoSEQ multiplex PCR, and the TCRdb table lists in-frame clones only, not all of them. This table has some 410,000 clones, roughly 10% appearing once. The sequencing input was naive CD4+ T cells from blood. These receptors were taken from a woman aged 18-29 years in good health.

This sequence joins TRBV2 and TRBJ2-3, with D hard to call. Trimming removed 6 bases at V and 4 bases at J, with 14 bases between. The CDR3 is 14 amino acids. Looked up from germline, CDR1 is SNHLY and CDR2 is FYNNEI. CDR3 sequence (DNA): TGTGCCAGCAGAGTTAAAGAGTCCCCAGATACGCAGTATTTT. Translation: CASRVKESPDTQYF.

CDR3 sequence (DNA): TGTGCCAGCAGCCCCAGGGGTGACGGCTACACCTTC. Translating gives CASSPRGDGYTF. The chain carries TRBV7-2 and TRBJ1-2; D is possibly TRBD1 (6 bases). The CDR3 length is 12 residues. Germline V gene sequence: CDR1 SGHTA, CDR2 FQGNSA. Trimming shortened V by 5 bases and J by 8 bases, and 12 bases separated the two germline ends. The entire variable domain, with the rest obtained from reference TRBV7-2 and TRBJ1-2, is as follows: GAGVSQSPSNKVTEKGKDVELRCDPISGHTALYWYRQSLGQGLEFLIYFQGNSAPDKSGLPSDRFSAERTGGSVSTLTIQRTQQEDSAVYLCASSPRGDGYTFGSGTRLTVV.

The chain combines TRBV7-2 with TRBJ2-3; 12 positions match TRBD2. The V and J ends lost 5 bases and 5 bases, in that order; junction bases with no gene match: 5. This CDR3 contains 15 residues. Germline-derived CDR1 and CDR2 are SGHTA and FQGNSA. The chain's CDR3 is CASSTGLAGQDTQYF. The CDR3 coding sequence is TGTGCCAGCAGCACGGGACTAGCGGGCCAAGATACGCAGTATTTT.

The J gene is TRBJ2-5, the V gene TRBV29-1, with D possibly matching TRBD1 (7 bases). The CDR3 is made up of 14 amino acids. Germline values: CDR1 SQVTM, CDR2 ANQGSEA. V shed 4 bases and J shed 2 bases, with 14 bases lying between them. DNA of the CDR3: TGCAGCGTTGGCTCTCAGGGGGGACAAGAGACCCAGTACTTC. Translating it yields CSVGSQGGQETQYF.

This chain links TRBV7-8 with TRBJ2-1, with TRBD2 as a possible D gene (5 bases). This CDR3 has 16 amino acids. The germline V gene has CDR1 SGHVS and CDR2 FQNEAQ. Trimming cost V 6 bases and J 2 bases, with 17 bases left between them. The CDR3 nucleotides are TGTGCCAGCAGATCTGCCTTGGACTTCCCCTACAATGAGCAGTTCTTC. Encoded protein: CASRSALDFPYNEQFF.

This clone was seen at least ten times. The chain is built from TRBV30 and TRBJ1-4; 7 nucleotides agree with TRBD1. The junction had 11 bases not matched to a gene; V was cut back by 2 bases and J by 8 bases. Germline V gene lookup returns CDR1 GTSNPN and CDR2 SVGIG (reference sequence). This CDR3 has 15 residues. The CDR3 DNA reads TGTGCCTGGAGTCTCCTAAGGGGACAGTCCGAAAAACTGTTTTTT. It specifies CAWSLLRGQSEKLFF.

The chain links TRBV28 to TRBJ1-5, with no clear D. The germline V gene encodes CDR1 MDHEN and CDR2 SYDVKM. Trimming removed 5 bases from V and 9 bases from J, with 17 bases in between. CDR3 length equals 14 residues. The CDR3 is CASSPRDRARPQHF. The CDR3 DNA reads as TGTGCCAGCAGTCCCCGGGATCGCGCCAGGCCCCAGCATTTT.

This clone was counted a few times. The V and J genes are TRBV4-2 and TRBJ2-3, with D perhaps TRBD2 (6 bases). The ends were cut back, 1 base at V and 0 bases at J, with 11 bases in the middle. The CDR3 has 16 residues. Looked up from germline, CDR1 is LGHNA and CDR2 is YNFKEQ. The CDR3 region is CASSQVGGVSTDTQYF. In nucleotides, the CDR3 is TGTGCCAGCAGCCAAGTTGGCGGGGTGAGCACAGATACGCAGTATTTT.

The V gene is TRBV7-9, the J gene TRBJ2-1, with 12 bases matching TRBD2. This CDR3 region has 16 residues. Trimming took 1 base from V and 5 from J; bases not matched to a gene: 3. Germline V lookup: CDR1 SEHNR, CDR2 FQNEAQ (reference sequence). DNA for the CDR3: TGTGCCAGCAGCTTAGGAAGACTAGCGGGGGACAATGAGCAGTTCTTC. It is translated as CASSLGRLAGDNEQFF.

The sample holds a few counts of this clone. The V call is TRBV30, the J call TRBJ1-5, with 7 bases matching TRBD1. CDR3 length: 16 amino acids. Germline V lookup: CDR1 GTSNPN, CDR2 SVGIG (reference sequence). With 4 bases clipped from V and 0 bases from J, the junction kept 9 bases outside the gene matches. The CDR3 spells CAWNRGSEYSNQPQHF. In nucleotides, the CDR3 is TGTGCCTGGAACAGGGGTTCGGAGTATAGCAATCAGCCCCAGCATTTT. The complete variable domain, with remaining parts taken from reference TRBV30 and TRBJ1-5, reads SQTIHQWPATLVQPVGSPLSLECTVEGTSNPNLYWYRQAAGRGLQLLFYSVGIGQISSEVPQNLSASRPQDRQFILSSKKLLLSDSGFYLCAWNRGSEYSNQPQHFGDGTRLSIL.

The V gene is TRBV30, the J gene TRBJ1-3; no firm D call. V was pared by 3 bases and J by 4 bases, with 13 bases between. CDR1 GTSNPN and CDR2 SVGIG come from the germline V gene (reference sequence). The CDR3 covers 14 residues. CDR3: CAWSPPARGNTIYF. DNA for the CDR3: TGTGCCTGGAGCCCTCCGGCAAGGGGAAACACCATATATTTT.

The chain carries TRBV29-1 and TRBJ2-2, with D unclear. V dropped 5 bases and J dropped 2 bases, with 12 bases sitting between them. This CDR3 spans 14 amino acids. Per germline, CDR1 SQVTM and CDR2 ANQGSEA. For the CDR3, the DNA is TGCAGCGTTAGTCCCCCGGAAAACACCGGGGAGCTGTTTTTT. This codes for CSVSPPENTGELFF.

This clone was seen a few times. V is TRBV9 and J is TRBJ2-1; possible D gene TRBD2, 6 bases. Germline values: CDR1 SGDLS, CDR2 YYNGEE. V was pared by 5 bases and J by 9 bases, with 24 bases between. The CDR3 runs 16 residues. The CDR3: CASSQLIGDWGSEQFF. CDR3 nucleotides: TGTGCCAGCAGTCAATTAATCGGGGACTGGGGCAGTGAGCAGTTCTTC. Supplemented by reference TRBV9 and TRBJ2-1, the full variable domain reads DSGVTQTPKHLITATGQRVTLRCSPRSGDLSVYWYQQSLDQGLQFLIQYYNGEERAKGNILERFSAQQFPDLHSELNLSSLELGDSALYFCASSQLIGDWGSEQFFGPGTRLTVL.

This clone was detected only a few times. The chain carries TRBV9 and TRBJ2-1; tentatively, D is TRBD1 or TRBD2 (6 bases each). Germline-derived CDR1 and CDR2 are SGDLS and YYNGEE. V lost 4 bases to trimming and J lost 7 bases, with 18 bases between them. CDR3 length equals 15 residues. Here the CDR3 reads CASSSAPTGRNEQFF. The DNA of the CDR3 is TGTGCCAGCAGCTCAGCCCCCACAGGGAGGAATGAGCAGTTCTTC.

This clone has more than one count but fewer than ten. The DNA of the CDR3 is TGTGCCAGCAGTGACGCCCGACGTGGTGGCTACACCTTC. Amino acids: CASSDARRGGYTF. The chain links TRBV2 to TRBJ1-2, with unresolved D. The length of the CDR3 is 13 residues. CDR1 is SNHLY and CDR2 is FYNNEI in the germline V gene. V lost 3 bases to trimming and J lost 7 bases, with 12 bases between them. Full variable domain (remainder filled in from reference TRBV2 and TRBJ1-2): EPEVTQTPSHQVTQMGQEVILRCVPISNHLYFYWYRQILGQKVEFLVSFYNNEISEKSEIFDDQFSVERPDGSNFTLKIRSTKLEDSAMYFCASSDARRGGYTFGSGTRLTVV.

This clone occurred a few times. CDR3 coding DNA: TGTGCCAGCAGGAGGTCTGGGGAGCTGTTTTTT. Protein sequence: CASRRSGELFF. V gene TRBV7-9 combines with J gene TRBJ2-2; no clear D. The CDR3 is made up of 11 amino acids. From germline, CDR1 is SEHNR and CDR2 FQNEAQ (reference sequence). V lost 6 bases and J lost 8, with 7 bases in between.

This chain uses TRBV7-9 with TRBJ2-1, with D possibly being TRBD1 (5 bases). CDR3 size: 15 residues. The ends were cut back, 4 bases at V and 4 bases at J, with 14 bases in the middle. Per germline, CDR1 SEHNR and CDR2 FQNEAQ (reference sequence). The CDR3 DNA sequence: TGTGCCAGCAGCTCAGGGATAAGCCCTTACAATGAGCAGTTCTTC. Protein: CASSSGISPYNEQFF.

The chain joins TRBV7-9 to TRBJ1-4; no definite D call. CDR3 length: 13 residues. Germline V lookup: CDR1 SEHNR, CDR2 FQNEAQ (reference sequence). Trimming left V 5 bases short and J 6 bases short, with 10 bases between. The CDR3 region has the DNA TGTGCCAGCAGCACAGTAGGAGATGAAAAACTGTTTTTT. Translated: CASSTVGDEKLFF. Supplemented by reference TRBV7-9 and TRBJ1-4, the full variable domain reads DTGVSQNPRHKITKRGQNVTFRCDPISEHNRLYWYRQTLGQGPEFLTYFQNEAQLEKSRLLSDRFSAERPKGSFSTLEIQRTEQGDSAMYLCASSTVGDEKLFFGSGTQLSVL.

The chain carries TRBV27 and TRBJ2-7, with D maybe TRBD2 (5 bases). CDR1 and CDR2 from the germline V gene are MNHEY and SMNVEV (reference sequence). This CDR3 contains 15 residues. V lost 2 bases, J lost 0 bases, and 11 bases lay in between. The CDR3 DNA reads as TGTGCCAGCAGTTTACGACCCCGGGGCTCCTACGAGCAGTACGTC. Its protein is CASSLRPRGSYEQYV.

The genes are TRBV7-9 and TRBJ2-5; D unclear. Trimming left V 5 bases short and J 5 bases short, with 18 bases between. Germline V gene lookup returns CDR1 SEHNR and CDR2 FQNEAQ (reference sequence). The CDR3 totals 15 residues. The DNA for the CDR3 is TGTGCCAGCAGCGAAGGAGTGGGGTTGATGGAGACCCAGTACTTC. Translated, it gives CASSEGVGLMETQYF. The entire variable domain, with the rest obtained from reference TRBV7-9 and TRBJ2-5, is as follows: DTGVSQNPRHKITKRGQNVTFRCDPISEHNRLYWYRQTLGQGPEFLTYFQNEAQLEKSRLLSDRFSAERPKGSFSTLEIQRTEQGDSAMYLCASSEGVGLMETQYFGPGTRLLVL.

This clone was observed a few times. This chain links TRBV9 with TRBJ2-1; D could derive from TRBD1 or TRBD2 (6 bases each). CDR3 length: 16 amino acids. Germline V gives CDR1 SGDLS, CDR2 YYNGEE. Trimming cost V 4 bases and J 3 bases, with 17 bases left between them. CDR3 nucleotide sequence: TGTGCCAGCAGCCCGCGAGGGGGGACACTCTACAATGAGCAGTTCTTC. Protein sequence: CASSPRGGTLYNEQFF.